One and the same sample provided the 27 T cell receptor beta chains below, sequenced in a study of T cells of healthy individuals listed by TCRdb under 2018. Libraries were built with 5' RACE. Sequencing instrument: Illumina MiSeq. Starting from the raw public reads, TCRdb applied fastp trimming at Q25, assembled clones with MiXCR and retained in-frame beta chains. A single entry per CDR3 protein holds the most common genes and DNA from its merged rows. The sample contains around 79,000 distinct CDR3 sequences, approximately 5.4% of them found a single time. The ten largest clones take up 7.5% to 9.5% of the sample. These receptors were collected from a female donor in good health.

This clonotype showed up many times. This chain links TRBV6-6 with TRBJ1-5; maybe TRBD1 (5 bases). The V gene lost 0 bases and the J gene lost 3 bases, with 9 bases spanning the gap. Germline V gene sequence: CDR1 MNHNY, CDR2 SVGAGI (reference sequence). The CDR3 is made up of 15 amino acids. The CDR3 protein is CASSYSGVSNQPQHF. CDR3 nucleotides: TGTGCCAGCAGTTACTCAGGGGTTTCCAATCAGCCCCAGCATTTT.

This clonotype was counted between two and nine times. The chain joins TRBV7-2 to TRBJ2-5; 11 nucleotides line up with TRBD2. Germline trimming cut 5 bases from V and 1 base from J; bases unmatched to any gene: 3. The germline CDR1 and CDR2 sequences are SGHTA and FQGNSA. This CDR3 contains 15 residues. The DNA of the CDR3 is TGTGCCAGCAGCGCACTAGCGGGAGTCCAAGAGACCCAGTACTTC. Protein: CASSALAGVQETQYF. Full variable domain (rest looked up from reference TRBV7-2 and TRBJ2-5): GAGVSQSPSNKVTEKGKDVELRCDPISGHTALYWYRQSLGQGLEFLIYFQGNSAPDKSGLPSDRFSAERTGGSVSTLTIQRTQQEDSAVYLCASSALAGVQETQYFGPGTRLLVL.

This clonotype was seen many times. This chain joins TRBV4-1 and TRBJ1-5; TRBD1 matches 8 bases. Germline trimming cut 0 bases from V and 6 bases from J; bases unmatched to any gene: 7. In germline, CDR1 is MGHRA, CDR2 YSYEKL. The length of the CDR3 is 16 residues. CDR3: CASSQEGAGGFQPQHF. CDR3 nucleotide sequence: TGCGCCAGCAGCCAAGAGGGGGCAGGGGGCTTTCAGCCCCAGCATTTT.

Of note for this clonotype: Its ends do not fully match the called genes, so a read error is possible. The CDR3 sequence: CASSVSGGRASGSNVLTF. The CDR3 DNA reads as TGTGCCAGCAGCGTATCCGGCGGGAGGGCCTCTGGGTCCAACGTCCTGACTTTC. The chain employs TRBV9 and TRBJ2-6, with 9 nucleotides matching TRBD2. This CDR3 is built from 18 residues. Germline V lookup: CDR1 SGDLS, CDR2 YYNGEE. Drawing the rest from reference TRBV9 and TRBJ2-6, the complete variable domain is DSGVTQTPKHLITATGQRVTLRCSPRSGDLSVYWYQQSLDQGLQFLIQYYNGEERAKGNILERFSAQQFPDLHSELNLSSLELGDSALYFCASSVSGGRASGSNVLTFGAGSRLTVL.

This clonotype was seen only a few times. The J gene is TRBJ1-5, the V gene TRBV7-3; no reliable D call. The CDR3 is 12 amino acids. The V and J ends lost 6 bases and 6 bases respectively, with 9 bases between them. Looked up from germline, CDR1 is SGHTA and CDR2 is FQGTGA. The CDR3 sequence is CASSFGSQPQHF. For the CDR3, the DNA is TGTGCCAGCAGTTTTGGAAGTCAGCCCCAGCATTTT.

This clonotype was seen at least ten times. V is TRBV18 and J is TRBJ2-6, with TRBD1 matching over 9 bases. CDR1 is KGHSH and CDR2 is LQKENI in the germline V gene. The CDR3 spans 17 residues. J gave up 3 bases and V 5 bases, and 8 bases lay outside the gene matches. The CDR3 nucleotides are TGTGCCAGCTCATCCCGGGACAGGGCTCATGGGGCCAACGTCCTGACTTTC. Translating gives CASSSRDRAHGANVLTF.

This clonotype came up many times. CDR3 protein: CASSPSGSTYNEQFF. As DNA, the CDR3 is TGTGCCAGCAGCCCAAGCGGGAGTACGTACAATGAGCAGTTCTTC. The genes are TRBV7-2 and TRBJ2-1, with 8 bases fitting TRBD2. The germline gives CDR1 SGHTA, CDR2 FQGNSA. The CDR3 has 15 residues. Trimming cost V 5 bases and J 4 bases; bases outside gene matches: 7.

This clonotype was seen a few times. The chain links TRBV19 to TRBJ1-1; the D is unclear. Trimming removed 2 bases from V and 4 bases from J, with 14 bases in between. Germline values: CDR1 LNHDA, CDR2 SQIVND (reference sequence). The CDR3 has 15 residues. CDR3 protein: CASSISRAAGTEAFF. DNA of the CDR3: TGTGCCAGTAGTATAAGTCGTGCTGCTGGCACTGAAGCTTTCTTT.

This clonotype was observed a handful of times. This rearrangement joins TRBV5-1 to TRBJ1-1, with D maybe TRBD1 (6 bases). The CDR3 runs to 16 residues. The V end lost 5 bases, the J end lost 3 bases, and 20 bases lay between the germline ends. Germline-derived CDR1 and CDR2 are SGHRS and YFSETQ. The CDR3 reads CASRLKTGIWDTEAFF. The DNA for the CDR3 is TGCGCCAGCAGGCTGAAAACAGGGATCTGGGACACTGAAGCTTTCTTT.

This clonotype turned up a few times. The gene calls are TRBV10-3 and TRBJ1-1; the D gene is possibly TRBD1 (6 bases). Germline V gene data show CDR1 as ENHRY and CDR2 as SYGVKD. The CDR3 is made up of 14 amino acids. V was clipped by 2 bases and J by 3 bases, with 10 bases between them. Written as DNA, the CDR3 is TGTGCCATCAGTGAGCTCGAGGGGGACACTGAAGCTTTCTTT. Amino acids: CAISELEGDTEAFF.

In its sample, this clonotype was seen a few times. This chain links TRBV7-8 with TRBJ2-1; no clear D gene. V lost 5 bases and J lost 0, with 17 bases in between. CDR3 length equals 17 residues. In germline, CDR1 is SGHVS, CDR2 FQNEAQ. DNA for the CDR3: TGTGCCAGCAGCCCCCAGACCGGGTCGAGCTCCTACAATGAGCAGTTCTTC. This sequence encodes CASSPQTGSSSYNEQFF.

This clonotype was found many times. V is TRBV5-1 and J is TRBJ2-3; no clear D. Trimming took off 0 bases at V and 1 base at J, with 12 bases between the two ends. Germline values: CDR1 SGHRS, CDR2 YFSETQ. CDR3 length equals 16 residues. The CDR3 sequence: CASSLDSFPGTDTQYF. In nucleotides, the CDR3 is TGCGCCAGCAGCTTGGACAGCTTCCCTGGCACAGATACGCAGTATTTT. Looking up the rest from reference TRBV5-1 and TRBJ2-3 gives the full variable domain: KAGVTQTPRYLIKTRGQQVTLSCSPISGHRSVSWYQQTPGQGLQFLFEYFSETQRNKGNFPGRFSGRQFSNSRSEMNVSTLELGDSALYLCASSLDSFPGTDTQYFGPGTRLTVL.

The chain couples TRBV24-1 to TRBJ1-1; D is uncertain. The CDR3 contains 12 residues. Trimming pared 5 bases from V and 1 base from J, leaving 4 bases between. Germline loops: CDR1 KGHDR, CDR2 SFDVKD. The DNA of the CDR3 is TGTGCCACCAGTGGACAGAACACTGAAGCTTTCTTT. Its protein product is CATSGQNTEAFF.

In this sample, this clonotype turned up a few times. This chain links TRBV6-1 with TRBJ1-5; the D is unclear. Germline values: CDR1 MNHNS, CDR2 SASEGT. V gave up 4 bases and J gave up 4 bases, with 11 bases separating them. This CDR3 comprises 14 residues. Here the CDR3 reads CASSGSSTNQPQHF. CDR3 bases: TGTGCCAGCAGTGGCTCAAGTACGAATCAGCCCCAGCATTTT.

In this sample, this clonotype turned up many times. V gene TRBV2 combines with J gene TRBJ2-2; D may be TRBD1 (6 bases). In germline, CDR1 is SNHLY, CDR2 FYNNEI. The CDR3 sequence is 15 residues long. V was pared by 8 bases and J by 5 bases, with 18 bases between. The CDR3 is CASQEQTGSTGELFF. In DNA, the CDR3 is TGTGCCAGCCAGGAGCAGACAGGATCGACCGGGGAGCTGTTTTTT.

This clonotype was seen many times. The chain recombines TRBV7-2 with TRBJ2-7; maybe TRBD2 (5 bases). The germline CDR1 and CDR2 sequences are SGHTA and FQGNSA. Trimming took off 1 base at V and 7 bases at J, with 14 bases between the two ends. This CDR3 comprises 14 residues. DNA for the CDR3: TGTGCCAGCAGCTTAGGAGGCAGATCGGGGGAGCAGTACTTC. Protein product: CASSLGGRSGEQYF. Full variable domain (rest looked up from reference TRBV7-2 and TRBJ2-7): GAGVSQSPSNKVTEKGKDVELRCDPISGHTALYWYRQSLGQGLEFLIYFQGNSAPDKSGLPSDRFSAERTGGSVSTLTIQRTQQEDSAVYLCASSLGGRSGEQYFGPGTRLTVT.

This clonotype has a count of ten or more. V and J are TRBV7-9 and TRBJ2-3; 7 bases are shared with TRBD1. The CDR3 loop spans 16 amino acids. V shed 4 bases, J shed 0 bases, and the junction held 7 bases outside the gene matches. CDR1 SEHNR and CDR2 FQNEAQ come from the germline V gene (reference sequence). The CDR3 nucleotides are TGTGCCAGCAGCTCGCTTGACAGGGTTAGCACAGATACGCAGTATTTT. Its translation is CASSSLDRVSTDTQYF.

This clonotype has at least ten counts. The chain combines TRBV20-1 with TRBJ1-5; 7 positions agree with TRBD1. This CDR3 region has 14 residues. With V trimmed by 3 bases and J by 2 bases, 4 bases remained unmatched. CDR1 is DFQATT and CDR2 is SNEGSKA in the germline V gene (reference sequence). CDR3: CSARGTVGNQPQHF. The DNA of the CDR3 is TGCAGTGCTAGGGGGACAGTAGGCAATCAGCCCCAGCATTTT.

This clonotype was observed many times. The rearrangement joins TRBV20-1 to TRBJ1-2, with 11 bases matching TRBD1. Looked up from germline, CDR1 is DFQATT and CDR2 is SNEGSKA (reference sequence). This CDR3 region has 13 residues. The CDR3 bases are TGCAGCCCCAGGACAGGGGGCGAGCTTGGCTACACCTTC. Residues: CSPRTGGELGYTF.

The V gene is TRBV7-8, the J gene TRBJ2-3; 12 positions agree with TRBD2. Germline lookup yields CDR1 SGHVS and CDR2 FQNEAQ. Germline trimming cut 1 base from V and 4 bases from J; bases unmatched to any gene: 9. This CDR3 has 18 residues. The CDR3 region has the DNA TGTGCCAGCAGCTTAGTGGGACTAGCGGGTGGCACCTCAGATACGCAGTATTTT. Translated, it gives CASSLVGLAGGTSDTQYF.

This clonotype has just a few counts. The J gene is TRBJ2-7, the V gene TRBV19; possibly TRBD1 for D (6 bases). V was cut by 5 bases and J by 6 bases, with 14 bases left in between. The CDR3 is made up of 13 amino acids. Germline V CDR1 and CDR2: LNHDA, SQIVND (reference sequence). CDR3 DNA sequence: TGTGCCAGTAGTGGCCAGGGGCAGGGCGAGCAGTACTTC. Encoded protein: CASSGQGQGEQYF. The complete variable domain, with remaining parts taken from reference TRBV19 and TRBJ2-7, reads DGGITQSPKYLFRKEGQNVTLSCEQNLNHDAMYWYRQDPGQGLRLIYYSQIVNDFQKGDIAEGYSVSREKKESFPLTVTSAQKNPTAFYLCASSGQGQGEQYFGPGTRLTVT.

This clonotype was observed many times. This sequence joins TRBV29-1 and TRBJ1-2, with 8 bases that match TRBD1. Germline-derived CDR1 and CDR2 are SQVTM and ANQGSEA. After removal of 2 bases from V and 1 base from J, the junction contained 3 bases not matched to a gene. The CDR3 has 14 amino acids. CDR3 sequence reads: CSVEQGALNYGYTF. CDR3 nucleotide sequence: TGCAGCGTTGAACAGGGGGCCCTTAACTATGGCTACACCTTC.

This clonotype has a count of ten or more. This rearrangement joins TRBV7-9 to TRBJ2-7; 7 bases line up with TRBD1. Germline CDR1 reads SEHNR; CDR2 reads FQNEAQ (reference sequence). The CDR3 sequence is 14 residues long. The V segment lost 3 bases and the J segment 6 bases; nucleotides outside the gene matches: 8. The CDR3 DNA reads TGTGCCAGCAGCTTGGGGCAGGGGGTCCTCGAGCAGTACTTC. This codes for CASSLGQGVLEQYF.

At least ten counts were recorded for this clonotype. The chain links TRBV5-1 to TRBJ1-1; weak D call: TRBD1 (6 bases). V was shortened by 0 bases and J by 3 bases, with 15 bases between the two germline ends. This CDR3 region has 16 residues. Looked up from germline, CDR1 is SGHRS and CDR2 is YFSETQ. CDR3 residues: CASSLAVQGRDTEAFF. Written as DNA, the CDR3 is TGCGCCAGCAGCTTGGCAGTACAGGGTAGAGACACTGAAGCTTTCTTT.

This clonotype was recorded at least ten times. The rearrangement uses TRBV4-1 and TRBJ2-5; TRBD1 is a possible D gene (5 bases). Looked up from germline, CDR1 is MGHRA and CDR2 is YSYEKL. There are 15 residues in the CDR3. The ends were cut back, 1 base at V and 1 base at J, with 10 bases in the middle. The CDR3 loop reads CASSQALQVQETQYF. For the CDR3, the DNA is TGCGCCAGCAGCCAAGCCTTACAGGTCCAAGAGACCCAGTACTTC.

The chain is built from TRBV24-1 and TRBJ1-2; unclear D gene. V lost 1 base to trimming and J lost 7 bases, with 12 bases between them. CDR3 length: 14 amino acids. CDR1 is KGHDR, CDR2 SFDVKD, per germline. The DNA of the CDR3 is TGTGCCACCAGTGATTTAGGGCAGGCCTTTGGCTACACCTTC. It translates to CATSDLGQAFGYTF.

This clonotype was counted ten times or more. The V and J genes are TRBV5-6 and TRBJ1-1; tentatively, D is TRBD1 (5 bases). The CDR3 covers 15 residues. CDR1 and CDR2 from the germline V gene are SGHDT and YYEEEE. V was clipped by 4 bases and J by 4 bases, with 17 bases between them. The CDR3 DNA sequence: TGTGCCAGCAGCAGGATGGGGGTGGGTAGCACTGAAGCTTTCTTT. Translating it yields CASSRMGVGSTEAFF.